This T cell receptor (beta chain) was identified in a study of cytomegalovirus exposure and HLA in healthy donors. Study-wide context: Earlier sequencing of 150 million to 200 million T cells yielded approximately 120 million unique TCR beta sequences. Study-wide points: Across HLA loci, a later analysis found differing TCR association rates, with DRB1 most and HLA-C fewest.

This CDR3 has 15 amino acids. The junction had 4 bases not matched to a gene; V was cut back by 5 bases and J by 4 bases. The germline gives CDR1 MGHRA, CDR2 YSYEKL. This PCR relied on a set of 60 Vbeta primers and 13 Jbeta primers. The method was immunoSEQ multiplex PCR; TCRdb's version includes in-frame clones alone and lacks a portion of them. Of about 160,000 clones in the sample, about 80% were seen once. In the case of this clone: Its antigen is currently unknown.

The sequence derives from a girl between 10 and 17 years old in good health and CMV-seropositive. The chain joins TRBV4-1 to TRBJ2-5, with 13 nucleotides matching TRBD2. The specimen was PBMCs. CDR3 protein: CASSAWTSGRETQYF. In DNA form, the CDR3 reads TGCGCCAGCAGCGCATGGACTAGCGGGAGAGAGACCCAGTACTTC.